This TCR beta chain appears in the sequencing data of a study of T cells after posttransplantation cyclophosphamide. Germline lookup yields CDR1 MNHEY and CDR2 SVGAGI. CDR3 size: 14 residues. The V gene end was trimmed by 6 bases and the J gene end by 6 bases; junction bases not matched to a gene: 9. Controls had myeloablative marrow grafts with methotrexate and calcineurin inhibitor, sampled at 1 year. On this clone: As yet, its antigen is unknown.

The table came from immunoSEQ multiplex PCR; TCRdb's copy has only in-frame clones and leaves some out. The table has 3,500 to 5,500 clones, approximately 80% seen once. Study observations and caveats: Skin or GI-infiltrating T cells shared few TRB sequences with blood.

The J gene is TRBJ2-7, the V gene TRBV6-5; TRBD1 matches at 9 bases. The sequencing here drew on PBMCs, taken after an allogeneic stem cell transplant with a calcineurin inhibitor and methotrexate. The source of this sequence is a male patient aged 40 to 50 who received an allogeneic stem cell transplant from an unrelated donor, was CMV-positive, and had chronic GVHD only. The graft donor may have contributed some T cells. In DNA, the CDR3 is TGTGCCAGCAGCCTGGACAGGGGAGCTCTCGAGCAGTACTTC. Translating gives CASSLDRGALEQYF.